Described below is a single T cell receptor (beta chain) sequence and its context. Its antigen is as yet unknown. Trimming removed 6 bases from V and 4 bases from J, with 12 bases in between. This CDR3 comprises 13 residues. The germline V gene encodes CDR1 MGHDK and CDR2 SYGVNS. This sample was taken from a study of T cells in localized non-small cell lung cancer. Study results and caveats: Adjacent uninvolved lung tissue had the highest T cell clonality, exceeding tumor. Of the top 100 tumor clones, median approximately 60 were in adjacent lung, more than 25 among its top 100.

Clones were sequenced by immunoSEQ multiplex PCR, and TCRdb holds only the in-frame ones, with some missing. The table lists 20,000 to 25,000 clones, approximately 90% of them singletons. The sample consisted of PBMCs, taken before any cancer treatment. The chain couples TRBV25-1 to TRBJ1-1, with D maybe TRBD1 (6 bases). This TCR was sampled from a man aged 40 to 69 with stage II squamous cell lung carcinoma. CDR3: CASSEGGSTEAFF. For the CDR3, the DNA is TGTGCCAGCAGCGAGGGGGGTTCCACTGAAGCTTTCTTT.